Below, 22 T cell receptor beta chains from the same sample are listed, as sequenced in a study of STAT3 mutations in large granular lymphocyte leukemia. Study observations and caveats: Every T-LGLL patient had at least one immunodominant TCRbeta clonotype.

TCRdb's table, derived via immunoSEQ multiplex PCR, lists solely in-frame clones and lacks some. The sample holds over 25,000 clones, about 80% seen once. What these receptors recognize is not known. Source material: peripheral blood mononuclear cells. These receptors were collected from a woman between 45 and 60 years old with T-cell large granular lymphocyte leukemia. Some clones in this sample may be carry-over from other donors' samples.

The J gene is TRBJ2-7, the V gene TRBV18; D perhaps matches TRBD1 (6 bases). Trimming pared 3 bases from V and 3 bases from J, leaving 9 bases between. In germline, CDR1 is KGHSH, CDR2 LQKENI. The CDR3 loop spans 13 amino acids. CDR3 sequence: CASSPGQNYEQYF. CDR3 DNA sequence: TGTGCCAGCTCACCTGGACAGAACTACGAGCAGTACTTC.

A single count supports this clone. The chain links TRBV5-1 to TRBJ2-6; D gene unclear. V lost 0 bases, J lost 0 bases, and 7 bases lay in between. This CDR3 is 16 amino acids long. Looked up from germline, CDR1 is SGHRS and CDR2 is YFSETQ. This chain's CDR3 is CASSLARNSGANVLTF. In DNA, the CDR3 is TGCGCCAGCAGCTTGGCGAGGAACTCTGGGGCCAACGTCCTGACTTTC.

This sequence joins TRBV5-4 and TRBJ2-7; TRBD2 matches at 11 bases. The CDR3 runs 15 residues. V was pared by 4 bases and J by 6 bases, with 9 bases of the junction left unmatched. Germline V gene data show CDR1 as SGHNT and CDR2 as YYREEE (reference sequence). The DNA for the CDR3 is TGTGCCAGCAGCCCCGCTAGCGGGAGGAGGGGCGAGCAGTACTTC. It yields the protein CASSPASGRRGEQYF.

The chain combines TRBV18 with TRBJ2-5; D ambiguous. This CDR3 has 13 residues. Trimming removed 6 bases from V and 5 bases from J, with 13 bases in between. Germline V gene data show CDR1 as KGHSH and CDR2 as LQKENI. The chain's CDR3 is CASSPGKMETQYF. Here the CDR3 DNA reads TGTGCCAGCTCGCCTGGAAAGATGGAGACCCAGTACTTC.

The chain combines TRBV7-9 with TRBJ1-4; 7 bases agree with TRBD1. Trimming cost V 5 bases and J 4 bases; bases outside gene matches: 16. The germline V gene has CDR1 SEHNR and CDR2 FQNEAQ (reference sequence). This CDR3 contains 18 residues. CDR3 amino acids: CASSQILIWDSGNEKLFF. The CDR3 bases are TGTGCCAGCAGCCAGATATTAATTTGGGACAGCGGTAATGAAAAACTGTTTTTT.

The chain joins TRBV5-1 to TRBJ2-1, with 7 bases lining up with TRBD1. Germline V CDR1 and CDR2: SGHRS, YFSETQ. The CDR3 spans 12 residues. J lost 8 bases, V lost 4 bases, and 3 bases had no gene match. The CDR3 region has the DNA TGCGCCAGCAGCATACAGGGGTATGAGCAGTTCTTC. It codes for CASSIQGYEQFF.

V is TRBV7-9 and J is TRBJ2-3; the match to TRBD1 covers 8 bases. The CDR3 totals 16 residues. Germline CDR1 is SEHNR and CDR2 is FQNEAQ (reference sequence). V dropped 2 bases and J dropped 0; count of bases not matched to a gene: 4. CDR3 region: CASSLRGQGSTDTQYF. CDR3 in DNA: TGTGCCAGCAGCTTACGCGGACAGGGAAGCACAGATACGCAGTATTTT.

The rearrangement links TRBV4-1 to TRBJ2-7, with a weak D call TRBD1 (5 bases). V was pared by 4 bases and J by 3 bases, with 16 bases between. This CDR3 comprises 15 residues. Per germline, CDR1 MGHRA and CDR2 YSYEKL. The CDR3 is CASSLDNVDLYEQYF. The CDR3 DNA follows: TGCGCCAGCAGCCTGGACAATGTGGACCTCTACGAGCAGTACTTC.

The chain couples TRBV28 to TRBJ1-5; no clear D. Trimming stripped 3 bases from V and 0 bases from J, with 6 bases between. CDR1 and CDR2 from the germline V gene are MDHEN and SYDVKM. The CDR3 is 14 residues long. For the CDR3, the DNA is TGTGCCAGCAGTTTTTCTTATAGCAATCAGCCCCAGCATTTT. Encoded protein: CASSFSYSNQPQHF.

CDR3 coding DNA: TGCAGCGCTGTAGCCGGGACAGGACTTTCCTACGAGCAGTACTTC. Its protein product is CSAVAGTGLSYEQYF. The J gene is TRBJ2-7, the V gene TRBV29-1; 8 bases fit TRBD1. This CDR3 has 15 amino acids. V lost 7 bases and J lost 1; bases outside the gene matches: 12. CDR1 and CDR2 (germline): SQVTM, ANQGSEA.

CDR3 sequence: CSVVFRGSNYGYTF. CDR3 nucleotide sequence: TGCAGCGTTGTTTTCCGGGGGTCGAACTATGGCTACACCTTC. The chain uses TRBV29-1 and TRBJ1-2, with D perhaps TRBD1 (5 bases). Trimming took off 4 bases at V and 2 bases at J, with 14 bases between the two ends. This CDR3 contains 14 residues. CDR1 and CDR2 from the germline V gene are SQVTM and ANQGSEA.

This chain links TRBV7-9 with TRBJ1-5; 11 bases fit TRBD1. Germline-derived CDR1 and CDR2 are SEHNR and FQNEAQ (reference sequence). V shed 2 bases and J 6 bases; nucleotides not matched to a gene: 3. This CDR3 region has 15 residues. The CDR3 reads CASSLTDRGLQPQHF. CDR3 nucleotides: TGTGCCAGCAGCTTAACGGACAGGGGGCTTCAGCCCCAGCATTTT.

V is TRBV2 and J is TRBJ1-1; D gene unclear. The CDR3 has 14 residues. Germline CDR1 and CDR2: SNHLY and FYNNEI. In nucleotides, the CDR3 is TGTGCTAGCCTGCGGTCCGGATGGTTTACTGAAGCTTTCTTT. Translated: CASLRSGWFTEAFF. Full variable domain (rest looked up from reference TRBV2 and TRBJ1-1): EPEVTQTPSHQVTQMGQEVILRCVPISNHLYFYWYRQILGQKVEFLVSFYNNEISEKSEIFDDQFSVERPDGSNFTLKIRSTKLEDSAMYFCASLRSGWFTEAFFGQGTRLTVV.

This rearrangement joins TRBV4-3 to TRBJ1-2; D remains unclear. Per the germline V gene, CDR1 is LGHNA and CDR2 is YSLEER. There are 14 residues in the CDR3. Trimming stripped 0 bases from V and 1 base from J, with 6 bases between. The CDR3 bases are TGCGCCAGCAGCCAAGAGCTAGTTAACTATGGCTACACCTTC. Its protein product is CASSQELVNYGYTF.

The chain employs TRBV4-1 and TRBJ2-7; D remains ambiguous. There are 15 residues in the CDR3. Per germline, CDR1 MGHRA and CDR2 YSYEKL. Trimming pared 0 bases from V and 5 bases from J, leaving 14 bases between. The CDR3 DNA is TGCGCCAGCAGCCAAGAAGCTAGGTGGTTCGACGAGCAGTACTTC. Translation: CASSQEARWFDEQYF.

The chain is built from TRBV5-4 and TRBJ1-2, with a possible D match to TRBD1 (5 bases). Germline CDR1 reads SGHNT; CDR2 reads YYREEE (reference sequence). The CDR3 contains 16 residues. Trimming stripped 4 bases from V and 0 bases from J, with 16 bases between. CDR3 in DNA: TGTGCCAGCAGCCCGGCCGGGGGTCAAGCTAACTATGGCTACACCTTC. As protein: CASSPAGGQANYGYTF.

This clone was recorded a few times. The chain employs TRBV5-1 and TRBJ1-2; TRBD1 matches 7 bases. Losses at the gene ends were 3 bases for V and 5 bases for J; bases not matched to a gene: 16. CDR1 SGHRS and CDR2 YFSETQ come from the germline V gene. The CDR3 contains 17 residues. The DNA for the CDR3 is TGCGCCAGCAGCTCATTTCCGGGACAGCCTCAAGGGTATGGCTACACCTTC. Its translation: CASSSFPGQPQGYGYTF.

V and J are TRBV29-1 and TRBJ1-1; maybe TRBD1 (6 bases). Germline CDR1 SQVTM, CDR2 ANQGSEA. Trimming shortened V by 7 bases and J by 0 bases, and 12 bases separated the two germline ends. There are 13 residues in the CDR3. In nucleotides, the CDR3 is TGCAGCGCCCTGACAGGTATGAACACTGAAGCTTTCTTT. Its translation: CSALTGMNTEAFF.

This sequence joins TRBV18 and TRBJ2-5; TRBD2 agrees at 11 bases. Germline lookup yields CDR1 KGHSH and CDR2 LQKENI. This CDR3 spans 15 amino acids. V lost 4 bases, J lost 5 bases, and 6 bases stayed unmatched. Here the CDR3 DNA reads TGTGCCAGCTCACAGGGACTAGCGGATGGCGAGACCCAGTACTTC. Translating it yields CASSQGLADGETQYF.

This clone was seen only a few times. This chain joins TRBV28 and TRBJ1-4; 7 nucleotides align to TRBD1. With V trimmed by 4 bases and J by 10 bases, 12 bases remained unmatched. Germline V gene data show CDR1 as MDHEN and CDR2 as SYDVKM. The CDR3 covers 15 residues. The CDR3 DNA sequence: TGTGCCAGCAGTTCACCCCGGGACAGCCTCCGAAAACTGTTTTTT. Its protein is CASSSPRDSLRKLFF.

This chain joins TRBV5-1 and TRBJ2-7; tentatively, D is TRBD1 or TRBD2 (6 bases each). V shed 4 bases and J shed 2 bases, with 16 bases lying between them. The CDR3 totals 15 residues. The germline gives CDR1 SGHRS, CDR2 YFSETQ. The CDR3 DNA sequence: TGCGCCAGCAGCGTGGGGGGCGGGCGGACCTACGAGCAGTACTTC. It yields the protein CASSVGGGRTYEQYF.

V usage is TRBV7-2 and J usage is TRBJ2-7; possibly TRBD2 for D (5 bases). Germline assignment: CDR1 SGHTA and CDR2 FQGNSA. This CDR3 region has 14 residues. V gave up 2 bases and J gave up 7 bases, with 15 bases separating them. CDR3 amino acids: CASSLSGSLVEQYF. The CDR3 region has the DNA TGTGCCAGCAGCTTAAGCGGTAGCTTGGTAGAGCAGTACTTC. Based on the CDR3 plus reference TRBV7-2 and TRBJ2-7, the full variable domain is GAGVSQSPSNKVTEKGKDVELRCDPISGHTALYWYRQSLGQGLEFLIYFQGNSAPDKSGLPSDRFSAERTGGSVSTLTIQRTQQEDSAVYLCASSLSGSLVEQYFGPGTRLTVT.